This T cell receptor (beta chain) came from a study of T cells after posttransplantation cyclophosphamide. Study-level results: Tissue-infiltrating T cells from skin or gut overlapped little with blood T cells.

This clone was found once. The antigen remains unidentified. Cyclophosphamide on days +3 and +4 followed busulfan-fludarabine conditioning and a marrow graft. Libraries were prepared by immunoSEQ multiplex PCR; TCRdb keeps only in-frame clonotypes and omits some of them. The data show 10,000 to 13,000 clones, 86% seen once. Germline V CDR1 and CDR2: SGHRS, YFSETQ. The CDR3 spans 16 residues. J was trimmed by 2 bases and V by 4 bases; bases with no gene match: 8. The sequences come from CD4+ T cells sorted from PBMCs, collected after allogeneic stem cell transplant with posttransplant cyclophosphamide. This clonotype originated in a male patient between 25 and 39 years old who received an allogeneic stem cell transplant from a related donor, was CMV-positive, and had acute GVHD only. Some T cells here may be from the graft donor. The V call is TRBV5-1, the J call TRBJ2-2, with 7 positions matching TRBD1. The CDR3 reads CASSRTGQTNTGELFF. The DNA of the CDR3 is TGCGCCAGCAGCCGTACGGGACAGACAAACACCGGGGAGCTGTTTTTT.